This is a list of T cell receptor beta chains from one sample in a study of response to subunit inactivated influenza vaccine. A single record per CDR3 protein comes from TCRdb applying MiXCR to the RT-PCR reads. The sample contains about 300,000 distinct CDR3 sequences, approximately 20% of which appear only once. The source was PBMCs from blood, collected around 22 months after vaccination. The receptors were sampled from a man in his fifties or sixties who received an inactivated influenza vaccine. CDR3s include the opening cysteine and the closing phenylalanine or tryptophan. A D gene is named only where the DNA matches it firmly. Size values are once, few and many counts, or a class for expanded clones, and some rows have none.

cdr3_nt: TGTGCCAGCAGGTTGGTAGCGGGGGCCTACAATGAGCAGTTCTTC; cdr3_aa: CASRLVAGAYNEQFF; d_call: TRBD2; v_call: TRBV12-3/TRBV12-4; clone_size: few; j_call: TRBJ2-1
cdr3_nt: TGTGCCTGGCAGGACAGGGGGCAGTTTGGCTACACCTTC; cdr3_aa: CAWQDRGQFGYTF; d_call: TRBD1; v_call: TRBV30; clone_size: .; j_call: TRBJ1-2
cdr3_nt: TGTGCCAGCAGCCCCTGGGAACAGTACTATGGCTACACCTTC; cdr3_aa: CASSPWEQYYGYTF; d_call: .; v_call: TRBV4-2; clone_size: .; j_call: TRBJ1-2
cdr3_nt: TGTGCCAGCAGCTTAGTCGCCGAATCCTCCACTGAAGCTTTCTTT; cdr3_aa: CASSLVAESSTEAFF; d_call: .; v_call: TRBV7-2; clone_size: few; j_call: TRBJ1-1
cdr3_nt: TGCAGTGCTTCACAGGGGGCGCGGTACTCTGGCTACACCTTC; cdr3_aa: CSASQGARYSGYTF; d_call: TRBD1; v_call: TRBV20-1; clone_size: few; j_call: TRBJ1-2
cdr3_nt: TGCAGTGCTAGTGAGGCTAGCGGGAACAATGAGCAGTTCTTC; cdr3_aa: CSASEASGNNEQFF; d_call: TRBD2; v_call: TRBV20-1; clone_size: .; j_call: TRBJ2-1
cdr3_nt: TGCGCCAGCAGCCAAGGGGGACTAGCGGGGCCCCCACAAAATGAGCAGTTCTTC; cdr3_aa: CASSQGGLAGPPQNEQFF; d_call: TRBD2; v_call: TRBV4-1; clone_size: .; j_call: TRBJ2-1
cdr3_nt: TGCAGTGCTGACTTTGTGGGACAGGGGCCCGAGCAGTACTTC; cdr3_aa: CSADFVGQGPEQYF; d_call: TRBD1; v_call: TRBV20-1; clone_size: .; j_call: TRBJ2-7
cdr3_nt: TGTGCCAGCAGTCGGCCAAGGCTCTCCACTGAAGCTTTCTTT; cdr3_aa: CASSRPRLSTEAFF; d_call: .; v_call: TRBV28; clone_size: .; j_call: TRBJ1-1
cdr3_nt: TGCAGTGCTAGAGTGGGGGGACCGAACACTGAAGCTTTCTTT; cdr3_aa: CSARVGGPNTEAFF; d_call: .; v_call: TRBV20-1; clone_size: many; j_call: TRBJ1-1
cdr3_nt: TGCGCCAGCAGCCCGGGGGCCTGGGGGGTGAACACTGAAGCTTTCTTT; cdr3_aa: CASSPGAWGVNTEAFF; d_call: .; v_call: TRBV5-1; clone_size: .; j_call: TRBJ1-1
cdr3_nt: TGCGCCAGCAGTGATTTTATGTCGGGAGTGGGCTATGGCTACACCTTC; cdr3_aa: CASSDFMSGVGYGYTF; d_call: .; v_call: TRBV10-2; clone_size: few; j_call: TRBJ1-2
cdr3_nt: TGTGCCAGCAGTTTTCTAGCGGGAGGGCACAATGAGCAGTTCTTC; cdr3_aa: CASSFLAGGHNEQFF; d_call: TRBD2; v_call: TRBV27; clone_size: few; j_call: TRBJ2-1
cdr3_nt: TGTGCCAGCAGCTTAGAAGCTCGAGAGCTAGAGCCGAGCTCCTACGAGCAGTACTTC; cdr3_aa: CASSLEARELEPSSYEQYF; d_call: .; v_call: TRBV11-2; clone_size: .; j_call: TRBJ2-7
cdr3_nt: TGTGCCATCAGTGAGGGACGCCGCCAAGAGACCCAGTACTTC; cdr3_aa: CAISEGRRQETQYF; d_call: .; v_call: TRBV10-3; clone_size: .; j_call: TRBJ2-5
cdr3_nt: TGCAGCGTCCCGACTCGGACAGAAAACATTCAGTACTTC; cdr3_aa: CSVPTRTENIQYF; d_call: .; v_call: TRBV29-1; clone_size: few; j_call: TRBJ2-4
cdr3_nt: TGCAGTGCCTCAAATTCCGGGACCAACCTGCGCAGGCGCTACACCTTC; cdr3_aa: CSASNSGTNLRRRYTF; d_call: .; v_call: TRBV20-1; clone_size: few; j_call: TRBJ1-2
cdr3_nt: TGTGCCAGCCCCGGTGGTCTAGCGGGAGGCTTCCGTTACAATGAGCAGTTCTTC; cdr3_aa: CASPGGLAGGFRYNEQFF; d_call: TRBD2; v_call: TRBV6-2/TRBV6-3; clone_size: few; j_call: TRBJ2-1
cdr3_nt: TGTGCCATCAGTGAGGGACAGAGGGAGACCCAGTACTTC; cdr3_aa: CAISEGQRETQYF; d_call: .; v_call: TRBV10-3; clone_size: .; j_call: TRBJ2-5
cdr3_nt: TGTGCCATCAGTGAGGACAGGTGGAAGAACACCGGGGAGCTGTTTTTT; cdr3_aa: CAISEDRWKNTGELFF; d_call: .; v_call: TRBV10-3; clone_size: .; j_call: TRBJ2-2
cdr3_nt: TGTGCCAGCAGGCGGACAGGGCCTAATGAAAAACTGTTTTTT; cdr3_aa: CASRRTGPNEKLFF; d_call: TRBD1; v_call: TRBV2; clone_size: few; j_call: TRBJ1-4
cdr3_nt: TGTGCCAGCAGCGGGCCCGGCGGGGTTTCCTACAATGAGCAGTTCTTC; cdr3_aa: CASSGPGGVSYNEQFF; d_call: .; v_call: TRBV7-9; clone_size: few; j_call: TRBJ2-1
cdr3_nt: TGTGCCAGCAGTTACTCGAAACTAGCGCGTGTCTCTGGGGCCAACGTCCTGACTTTC; cdr3_aa: CASSYSKLARVSGANVLTF; d_call: TRBD2; v_call: TRBV6-2/TRBV6-3; clone_size: .; j_call: TRBJ2-6